These 16 T cell receptor beta chains were sequenced from one sample in a study of blood T cells in healthy people across ages. Primed by a sample-barcoded 5' primer and a J-beta primer mix, a second PCR proceeded for roughly 7 to 12 cycles. MiXCR, run by TCRdb on the 5' RACE reads, gives a single entry per CDR3 protein. The sample lists approximately 780,000 distinct CDR3 sequences; around 25% were seen once. Another study also made use of these data, one on T cells of mothers and their children.

Sequenced sample: blood. Source of these receptors: a boy aged 10-17 years in good health.

CDR3 sequence reads: CAIEGERGTDTQYF. The CDR3 coding sequence is TGTGCCATCGAGGGCGAGCGGGGGACAGATACGCAGTATTTT. This chain links TRBV12-3 or TRBV12-4 with TRBJ2-3, with 8 bases that match TRBD2. V lost 10 bases to trimming and J lost 3 bases; unmatched junction nucleotides: 9. CDR3 length equals 14 residues.

This clonotype has a handful of counts. This chain joins TRBV20-1 and TRBJ2-5; D possibly corresponds to TRBD2 (5 bases). Germline V gene data show CDR1 as DFQATT and CDR2 as SNEGSKA (reference sequence). V lost 0 bases and J 4 bases, leaving 15 bases between the germline ends. This CDR3 is 15 amino acids long. The CDR3 sequence: CSARDADSWTETQYF. The CDR3 bases are TGCAGTGCTAGAGATGCGGACTCTTGGACAGAGACCCAGTACTTC.

This rearrangement joins TRBV10-2 to TRBJ2-7; maybe TRBD1 (7 bases). Trimming shortened V by 6 bases and J by 2 bases, and 14 bases separated the two germline ends. The germline gives CDR1 WSHSY, CDR2 SAAADI. The CDR3 consists of 14 residues. The CDR3 nucleotides are TGCGCCAGCAGGTGGGGGGACAGCGCCTACGAGCAGTACTTC. It is translated as CASRWGDSAYEQYF.

The chain uses TRBV6-5 and TRBJ2-1; 9 positions match TRBD1. The CDR3 covers 14 residues. V shed 5 bases, J shed 6 bases, and the junction held 5 bases outside the gene matches. Germline V gene data show CDR1 as MNHEY and CDR2 as SVGAGI. The CDR3 nucleotides read TGTGCCAGCAGTAAACCGGGACAGGGCAATGAGCAGTTCTTC. Its translation is CASSKPGQGNEQFF.

This clonotype appeared a few times. The rearrangement uses TRBV20-1 and TRBJ1-2, with 11 nucleotides matching TRBD1. The germline V gene encodes CDR1 DFQATT and CDR2 SNEGSKA (reference sequence). The V segment lost 4 bases and the J segment 8 bases; nucleotides outside the gene matches: 6. CDR3 length: 13 residues. The CDR3 bases are TGCAGTGCTACCGGACAGGGGGCGGGAGGCTACACCTTC. Its translation: CSATGQGAGGYTF.

The CDR3 reads CASTLGLQETQYF. CDR3 coding DNA: TGTGCCAGCACCTTGGGGTTGCAAGAGACCCAGTACTTC. This chain joins TRBV12-3 or TRBV12-4 and TRBJ2-5; D remains unclear. V was trimmed by 7 bases and J by 2 bases, leaving 11 bases between them. The CDR3 sequence is 13 residues long.

This chain connects TRBV30 to TRBJ2-5, with TRBD1 matching over 9 bases. The assigned J gene may be wrong: the sequence end matches TRBJ2-7 better. There are 14 residues in the CDR3. Germline CDR1 GTSNPN, CDR2 SVGIG (reference sequence). The CDR3 bases are TGTGCCTGGAGTGGCCCGACAGGGGGCTACGAGCAGTACTTC. The encoded protein is CAWSGPTGGYEQYF.

This clonotype was recorded a few times. This rearrangement joins TRBV7-7 to TRBJ2-2; D call uncertain. Between the trimmed V and J ends, which lost 5 bases and 7 bases, there was a span of 11 bases. The germline V gene has CDR1 SSHAT and CDR2 FNYEAQ (reference sequence). This CDR3 is built from 13 residues. CDR3 nucleotides: TGTGCCAGCAGCCCTATGGACGTCGGGGAGCTGTTTTTT. Translating it yields CASSPMDVGELFF.

The chain combines TRBV11-2 with TRBJ1-2; possible D gene TRBD1, 6 bases. Trimming cost V 0 bases and J 6 bases, with 14 bases left between them. This CDR3 has 15 amino acids. Germline V gene sequence: CDR1 SGHAT, CDR2 FQNNGV. The CDR3 spells CASSLDPRQADGYTF. The CDR3 nucleotides are TGTGCCAGCAGCTTAGATCCTAGACAGGCGGATGGCTACACCTTC.

The gene calls are TRBV10-3 and TRBJ1-3; D ambiguous. The CDR3 runs 16 residues. The V end lost 3 bases, the J end lost 1 base, and 13 bases lay between the germline ends. The germline CDR1 and CDR2 sequences are ENHRY and SYGVKD. CDR3 in amino acids: CAISEYDGTSGNTIYF. The CDR3 nucleotides read TGTGCCATCAGTGAATACGACGGAACGTCTGGAAACACCATATATTTT.

The chain combines TRBV7-3 with TRBJ1-5; 8 bases agree with TRBD1. The V and J ends lost 6 bases and 2 bases, in that order; junction bases with no gene match: 21. The length of the CDR3 is 20 residues. Germline CDR1 and CDR2: SGHTA and FQGTGA. For the CDR3, the DNA is TGTGCCAGCAGACGTCCCACGAAGGACAGGGAAAAAAATGGCAATCAGCCCCAGCATTTT. Protein: CASRRPTKDREKNGNQPQHF.

This clonotype was detected a few times. The chain combines TRBV6-5 with TRBJ2-7; D possibly matches TRBD1 or TRBD2 (6 bases each). Trimming shortened V by 6 bases and J by 0 bases, and 15 bases separated the two germline ends. The CDR3 runs to 15 residues. CDR1 and CDR2 from the germline V gene are MNHEY and SVGAGI. CDR3 in amino acids: CASRDEGGASYEQYF. CDR3 nucleotide sequence: TGTGCCAGCAGGGACGAGGGGGGTGCCTCCTACGAGCAGTACTTC.

This clonotype was seen a few times. The CDR3 DNA reads TGCAGTGCTGCCTCCCGAGGGCTAGTGGAGACCCAGTACTTC. It codes for CSAASRGLVETQYF. The chain recombines TRBV20-1 with TRBJ2-5; the D gene is possibly TRBD2 (5 bases). The CDR3 has 14 residues. V gave up 5 bases and J gave up 5 bases, with 18 bases separating them. Germline assignment: CDR1 DFQATT and CDR2 SNEGSKA (reference sequence).

A note on this clonotype: The junction shows a germline mismatch at one end, possibly a read error. The chain links TRBV28 to TRBJ1-2, with 7 bases aligning to TRBD1. This CDR3 spans 12 amino acids. Germline CDR1 MDHEN, CDR2 SYDVKM. CDR3 loop: CASSLSLRDSNF. The CDR3, as DNA: TGTGCCAGCAGTTTATCCCTCCGGGACAGTAACTTC.

The rearrangement joins TRBV29-1 to TRBJ2-2, with TRBD1 as a possible D gene (7 bases). The CDR3 has 14 residues. Germline V CDR1 and CDR2: SQVTM, ANQGSEA. V lost 4 bases to trimming and J lost 3 bases, with 12 bases between them. This CDR3 reads CSVGRRGDTGELFF. The CDR3 nucleotides are TGCAGCGTTGGGCGCAGGGGGGACACCGGGGAGCTGTTTTTT.

Only a few counts were recorded for this clonotype. The chain has TRBV5-1 and TRBJ2-5; either TRBD1 or TRBD2 may fit D (5 bases each). The CDR3 extends over 15 amino acids. The V end lost 1 base, the J end lost 2 bases, and 12 bases lay between the germline ends. CDR1 is SGHRS and CDR2 is YFSETQ in the germline V gene. The DNA for the CDR3 is TGCGCCAGCAGCTTGTACCAGGGACCTCAAGAGACCCAGTACTTC. Its translation is CASSLYQGPQETQYF.